The following is a T cell receptor beta chain sequence with its context. The antigen is not known. This entry is derived from a study of shared clonotypes between healthy human individuals. Regarding the study as a whole: Genetic and exposure-history diversity was limited by the small donor number. Among a few donors, roughly 5% of naive CD4 clonotypes were found in common.

Here immunoSEQ multiplex PCR was the method, and the copy in TCRdb shows in-frame clones only, minus some. Of approximately 700,000 clones detected, 73% appear once; the ten largest clones hold roughly 2%. The germline V gene encodes CDR1 MNHNS and CDR2 SASEGT. The V end lost 6 bases, the J end lost 3 bases, and 12 bases lay between the germline ends. The CDR3 length is 13 residues. The healthy adult donors were HIV-negative and reported no recent acute infections or vaccinations. Naive CD4+ cells were CD45RA-selected; the remaining cells were memory. The source is a woman in her 30s in good health. Sequenced input: memory CD4+ T cells sorted from blood. The subset: CD45RA-negative fraction. The chain couples TRBV6-1 to TRBJ2-7, with D unclear. The CDR3 region has the DNA TGTGCCAGCAGAAGATCCGTAAACTACGAGCAGTACTTC. This encodes CASRRSVNYEQYF.